Listed here are 22 T cell receptor beta chains from one sample, sequenced in a study of vaccination effects on CD4 cells after COVID-19 (dated by TCRdb to between 2020 and 2023). The ViraFEST assay stimulated PBMC with viral peptide pools and then used TCR sequencing to identify antigen-specific CD4+ T cell clonotypes by expansion. After less than eleven days of culture, CD4+ T cells were isolated with the EasySep CD4+ T cell isolation kit. None of the healthy vaccine recipients had a prior SARS-CoV-2 infection, which was confirmed by nucleocapsid antibody tests that came back negative both before and after vaccination. Receptor libraries were prepared by the immunoSEQ multiplex PCR assay. TCRdb retrieved this table from immuneACCESS and kept in-frame rearrangements only. Not all clones are present; in checked studies, unresolved V genes account for under half, and no reason is known for the remainder. The sample includes about 48,000 clones, with approximately 75% observed a single time. The ten largest clones add up to 5.5% to 7% of the sample.

Antigen specificity for these receptors is unknown. The starting material was CD4+ T cells from PBMCs cultured with HCoV-OC43 spike peptides, obtained before COVID-19 vaccination. The cell subset or site label on this specimen signifies: HCoV-OC43 spike overlapping peptide pool stimulation. The receptors shown here come from a human donor who received a COVID-19 vaccine.

This chain links TRBV4-3 with TRBJ1-4; tentative D call: TRBD1 (5 bases). From germline, CDR1 is LGHNA and CDR2 YSLEER. The CDR3 has 16 residues. The germline V and J ends were trimmed by 1 base and 7 bases, with 16 bases remaining between them. The CDR3 protein is CASSQGTGGIGEKLFF. Here the CDR3 DNA reads TGCGCCAGCAGCCAAGGAACTGGGGGGATCGGTGAAAAACTGTTTTTT.

This chain links TRBV6-4 with TRBJ2-1, with 8 bases aligning to TRBD1. The V gene end was trimmed by 8 bases and the J gene end by 1 base; junction bases not matched to a gene: 4. This CDR3 comprises 14 residues. Germline assignment: CDR1 MRHNA and CDR2 SNTAGT. The CDR3, as DNA: TGTGCCAGCCCTGGGGACAGGTCCTACAATGAGCAGTTCTTC. Translation: CASPGDRSYNEQFF.

The chain carries TRBV6-2 or TRBV6-3 and TRBJ1-5; the D gene is possibly TRBD1 (6 bases). This CDR3 region has 15 residues. The ends were cut back, 6 bases at V and 8 bases at J, with 20 bases in the middle. CDR1 and CDR2 (germline): MNHEY, SVGEGT. This chain's CDR3 is CASSESQGSLEPQHF. The CDR3 DNA is TGTGCCAGCAGCGAATCACAGGGTTCCTTGGAGCCCCAGCATTTT.

The chain recombines TRBV7-3 with TRBJ2-3, with TRBD1 matching 8 bases. V shed 8 bases and J 7 bases; nucleotides not matched to a gene: 14. CDR3 length: 15 amino acids. Germline V CDR1 and CDR2: SGHTA, FQGTGA. The CDR3 sequence: CASSREAGGINTQYF. In nucleotides, the CDR3 is TGTGCCAGCTCAAGAGAGGCAGGGGGCATTAATACGCAGTATTTT.

This chain uses TRBV27 with TRBJ1-1, with D maybe TRBD1 (5 bases). V was shortened by 4 bases and J by 3 bases, with 9 bases between the two germline ends. The CDR3 consists of 13 residues. The germline gives CDR1 MNHEY, CDR2 SMNVEV (reference sequence). Here the CDR3 DNA reads TGTGCCAGCAGTTACAGGAGTTACACTGAAGCTTTCTTT. The encoded protein is CASSYRSYTEAFF.

In this sample, this clone turned up a few times. CDR3 nucleotide sequence: TGTGCCAGCAGTTCCCTTAAGGGCACAGGGGGAATTGACTATGGCTACACCTTC. Encoded protein: CASSSLKGTGGIDYGYTF. The J gene is TRBJ1-2, the V gene TRBV28, with 8 bases lining up with TRBD1. The CDR3 totals 18 residues. V was clipped by 4 bases and J by 3 bases; unmatched bases: 16. Per germline, CDR1 MDHEN and CDR2 SYDVKM.

This sequence joins TRBV6-5 and TRBJ1-4, with 7 positions matching TRBD1. Germline values: CDR1 MNHEY, CDR2 SVGAGI. V gave up 2 bases and J gave up 4 bases; unmatched junction bases: 7. This CDR3 is built from 16 residues. CDR3 bases: TGTGCCAGCAGTTACGGGTGGACAGGCGTTAATGAAAAACTGTTTTTT. It yields the protein CASSYGWTGVNEKLFF.

The chain carries TRBV6-5 and TRBJ2-3, with 7 bases aligning to TRBD1. The CDR3 length is 14 residues. V shed 4 bases, J shed 8 bases, and the junction held 9 bases outside the gene matches. CDR1 and CDR2 (germline): MNHEY, SVGAGI. The CDR3 region is CASSLRTGWGTQYF. Here the CDR3 DNA reads TGTGCCAGCAGTTTACGGACAGGATGGGGTACGCAGTATTTT.

This clone was observed a handful of times. This rearrangement joins TRBV3-1 (or the pseudogene TRBV3-2) to TRBJ2-7; 8 nucleotides match TRBD1. The J segment lost 7 bases and the V segment lost 3 bases, leaving 8 bases of the junction unmatched. Germline lookup yields CDR1 LGHDT and CDR2 YNNKEL (reference sequence). The CDR3 is made up of 14 amino acids. CDR3 sequence (DNA): TGTGCCAGCAGCCAGGGTCAGGGGGCGCGGGAGCAGTACGTC. Translated, it gives CASSQGQGAREQYV.

The chain recombines TRBV6-4 with TRBJ1-1; 10 bases are a match to TRBD1. Germline assignment: CDR1 MRHNA and CDR2 SNTAGT. This CDR3 contains 15 residues. Trimming cost V 6 bases and J 2 bases; bases outside gene matches: 6. As DNA, the CDR3 is TGTGCCAGCAGGAGACAGGGGGCGTTAAACACTGAAGCTTTCTTT. Translation: CASRRQGALNTEAFF.

J is TRBJ1-5 and V is TRBV29-1, with D possibly matching TRBD1 (6 bases). The CDR3 is 13 residues long. Germline V lookup: CDR1 SQVTM, CDR2 ANQGSEA. V was pared by 5 bases and J by 6 bases, with 14 bases between. The CDR3 loop reads CSVWGQGIQPQHF. The CDR3, as DNA: TGCAGCGTTTGGGGGCAGGGAATTCAGCCCCAGCATTTT.

Turning to this clone: Other DNA sequences of this sample code for an identical CDR3. The rearrangement joins TRBV5-1 to TRBJ2-3; unclear D gene. Trimming took 3 bases from V and 2 from J, leaving 1 base between them. Germline assignment: CDR1 SGHRS and CDR2 YFSETQ. The CDR3 runs 11 residues. The CDR3 DNA reads TGCGCCAGCAGCTCCACAGATACGCAGTATTTT. Translated: CASSSTDTQYF.

This clone was observed a few times. This chain joins TRBV28 and TRBJ1-2, with D uncertain. V was pared by 6 bases and J by 3 bases, with 8 bases between. This CDR3 has 12 residues. Germline V gene data show CDR1 as MDHEN and CDR2 as SYDVKM. CDR3 amino acids: CASSKGDYGYTF. The CDR3 DNA sequence: TGTGCCAGCAGCAAGGGTGACTATGGCTACACCTTC.

This clone appeared a single time. V is TRBV3-1 (or the pseudogene TRBV3-2) and J is TRBJ2-5; D call uncertain. The germline gives CDR1 LGHDT, CDR2 YNNKEL (reference sequence). With 2 bases removed from V and 1 base from J, the gap between germline ends came to 8 bases. This CDR3 spans 14 amino acids. This CDR3 reads CASSQLHSQETQYF. CDR3 DNA sequence: TGTGCCAGCAGCCAATTGCACTCCCAAGAGACCCAGTACTTC.

The chain employs TRBV5-1 and TRBJ1-3, with D perhaps TRBD1 (5 bases). Germline CDR1 and CDR2: SGHRS and YFSETQ. The CDR3 totals 13 residues. The germline V and J ends were trimmed by 4 bases and 2 bases, with 7 bases remaining between them. DNA for the CDR3: TGCGCCAGCAGCGGGGGTCCTGGAAACACCATATATTTT. This translates into CASSGGPGNTIYF.

CDR3 sequence: CASRTVAYEQYV. The CDR3 DNA is TGTGCCAGCAGGACAGTCGCCTACGAGCAGTACGTC. This chain links TRBV2 with TRBJ2-7; weak D call: TRBD1 (5 bases). Trimming took off 6 bases at V and 2 bases at J, with 8 bases between the two ends. This CDR3 region has 12 residues. Germline assignment: CDR1 SNHLY and CDR2 FYNNEI.

The chain combines TRBV5-6 with TRBJ2-3, with D uncertain. The CDR3 spans 15 residues. CDR1 and CDR2 from the germline V gene are SGHDT and YYEEEE. V was trimmed by 2 bases and J by 5 bases, leaving 15 bases between them. The CDR3 region is CASSFGSMARDTQYF. CDR3 bases: TGTGCCAGCAGCTTCGGTTCAATGGCAAGAGATACGCAGTATTTT.

The CDR3 loop reads CASSPGTVEDEQFF. In nucleotides, the CDR3 is TGTGCCAGCTCACCCGGGACCGTCGAAGATGAGCAGTTCTTC. The V call is TRBV18, the J call TRBJ2-1; D tentatively fits TRBD1 or TRBD2 (5 bases each). Germline V CDR1 and CDR2: KGHSH, LQKENI. The V end was cut by 3 bases, the J end by 8 bases, with 14 bases between. CDR3 length: 14 amino acids.

This chain uses TRBV10-3 with TRBJ2-3, with 9 bases fitting TRBD2. CDR3 length equals 15 residues. J gave up 0 bases and V 4 bases, and 2 bases lay outside the gene matches. Germline CDR1 ENHRY, CDR2 SYGVKD. The CDR3 DNA sequence: TGTGCCATCAGTGTGGCGGGGGGGAGCACAGATACGCAGTATTTT. Translated: CAISVAGGSTDTQYF.

The genes are TRBV6-6 and TRBJ1-5, with 7 bases lining up with TRBD1. Germline values: CDR1 MNHNY, CDR2 SVGAGI (reference sequence). The CDR3 runs to 16 residues. The V segment lost 0 bases and the J segment 11 bases; nucleotides outside the gene matches: 13. The CDR3 nucleotides read TGTGCCAGCAGTTACTCGGGACAGCCCGAACCCACGTCCCAGCATTTT. This translates into CASSYSGQPEPTSQHF.

For the CDR3, the DNA is TGCGCCAGCAGCAACGGACACGCGAACACCGGGGAGCTGTTTTTT. Protein: CASSNGHANTGELFF. The chain carries TRBV5-1 and TRBJ2-2; D might be TRBD1 (5 bases). The CDR3 spans 15 residues. CDR1 is SGHRS, CDR2 YFSETQ, per germline. V lost 4 bases and J lost 0, with 10 bases in between. Using reference TRBV5-1 and TRBJ2-2 for the parts outside the CDR3, the full variable domain is KAGVTQTPRYLIKTRGQQVTLSCSPISGHRSVSWYQQTPGQGLQFLFEYFSETQRNKGNFPGRFSGRQFSNSRSEMNVSTLELGDSALYLCASSNGHANTGELFFGEGSRLTVL.

The chain joins TRBV6-5 to TRBJ2-7; 10 nucleotides line up with TRBD1. The junction had 9 bases not matched to a gene; V was cut back by 6 bases and J by 7 bases. CDR3 length: 14 amino acids. The V gene's germline CDR1 is MNHEY and CDR2 SVGAGI. CDR3 sequence: CASSPDRGLFEQYV. The DNA of the CDR3 is TGTGCCAGCAGCCCAGACAGGGGGCTATTTGAGCAGTACGTC.